This T cell receptor beta chain comes out of a study of Ad26.COV2.S vaccination and SARS-CoV-2 variants. About the research overall: The Ad26.COV2.S arm of the COV1001 trial was where the donor was placed. The authors gave Ad26.COV2.S intramuscularly, either once or twice 56 days apart. Study outcomes and limitations: Substantial post-vaccination breadth of spike-specific CD8+ and CD4+ T cell responses was reported.

Documented treatment: approximately 18 received Ad26.COV2.S at low or high dose, single or two shots; a few received placebo; per-sample allocation not given. Sample collection was performed on day 63 after the first vaccine or placebo injection. Based in Boston, the donor was an adult of 18-55 years. The CDR3 is 17 amino acids. CDR1 is MGHRA, CDR2 YSYEKL, per germline. Trimming took off 1 base at V and 6 bases at J, with 22 bases between the two ends. Here immunoSEQ multiplex PCR was the method, and the copy in TCRdb shows in-frame clones only, minus some. The sample gives hundreds of thousands of clones, 90% of which show up once; over 9% is in the top ten. In regard to this clone: The antigen is not known.

The sample here was peripheral blood, taken in a trial of Ad26.COV2.S vaccine versus placebo. V is TRBV4-1 and J is TRBJ2-7; maybe TRBD2 (6 bases). This sequence was found in a person aged 18-65 years who received the Ad26.COV2.S COVID-19 vaccine or a placebo. CDR3: CASSQGAERELEAEQYF. The CDR3 DNA is TGCGCCAGCAGCCAAGGGGCAGAACGGGAGTTAGAAGCCGAGCAGTACTTC.